Below are 5 T cell receptor beta chains sequenced from a single sample in a study of control samples from healthy donors and cancer patients (dated by TCRdb to the early 2020s). The library came from the immunoSEQ multiplex PCR assay. What TCRdb holds here is the immuneACCESS table cut down to in-frame rearrangements. Part of the clones is not present; checked against another copy, under half of the missing clones reflect an unresolved V gene, and the others are unexplained. The sample table records some 64,000 clones; around 87% of these occur just once. 2% to 2.5% of the sample is in the top ten clones. Sequencing was done on a sample of PBMCs. The receptors here all came from a woman between 45 and 60 years old with head and neck cancer.

V usage is TRBV4-2 and J usage is TRBJ2-5, with 9 bases identical to TRBD2. V shed 1 base, J shed 6 bases, and the junction held 12 bases outside the gene matches. CDR3 length: 17 amino acids. CDR1 LGHNA and CDR2 YNFKEQ come from the germline V gene. DNA of the CDR3: TGTGCCAGCAGCCAAGGATTGGGCGGGGGGGCCCGAAAGACCCAGTACTTC. This encodes CASSQGLGGGARKTQYF.

The chain uses TRBV9 and TRBJ2-2; TRBD2 aligns across 11 bases. The CDR3 covers 17 residues. V lost 4 bases to trimming and J lost 1 base; unmatched junction nucleotides: 6. The V gene's germline CDR1 is SGDLS and CDR2 YYNGEE. CDR3 sequence reads: CASSSPSGGMNTGELFF. The CDR3 DNA follows: TGTGCCAGCAGCTCTCCTAGCGGGGGGATGAACACCGGGGAGCTGTTTTTT.

The chain joins TRBV19 to TRBJ1-1; 9 bases map to TRBD1. The junction had 8 bases not matched to a gene; V was cut back by 6 bases and J by 6 bases. Germline V CDR1 and CDR2: LNHDA, SQIVND (reference sequence). The CDR3 length is 14 residues. The CDR3 protein is CASSPRQGVAEAFF. The CDR3 DNA reads as TGTGCCAGTAGCCCCCGACAGGGGGTCGCTGAAGCTTTCTTT.

Notes on this clone: Other DNA sequences in the same sample also yield this CDR3. This chain uses TRBV25-1 with TRBJ2-5, with TRBD1 identical over 7 bases. Germline V gene data show CDR1 as MGHDK and CDR2 as SYGVNS. The CDR3 is made up of 14 amino acids. Trimming at V came to 3 bases and at J to 0 bases, leaving 1 base not matched to a gene. CDR3: CASSERGHQETQYF. The CDR3 DNA reads TGTGCCAGCAGTGAGAGGGGGCACCAAGAGACCCAGTACTTC.

The chain carries TRBV27 and TRBJ2-3; 8 bases map to TRBD2. V gave up 5 bases and J gave up 2 bases; unmatched junction bases: 6. Per the germline V gene, CDR1 is MNHEY and CDR2 is SMNVEV (reference sequence). There are 15 residues in the CDR3. The CDR3 reads CASSPGLVITDTQYF. Written as DNA, the CDR3 is TGTGCCAGCAGTCCGGGACTAGTGATCACAGATACGCAGTATTTT.